The 20 T cell receptor beta chains reported below all come from one sample, sequenced in a study of OX40 agonist ivuxolimab in advanced cancers. The table came from immunoSEQ multiplex PCR; TCRdb's copy has only in-frame clones and leaves some out. The sample carries about 50,000 clones, around 79% recorded once. The input for sequencing was CD4+ or CD8+ T cells sorted from blood, taken in a trial of the OX40 agonist ivuxolimab. The receptors were sampled from an adult with an advanced solid tumor such as melanoma, head and neck, liver or kidney cancer.

In the case of this clone: A junction end diverges from the germline sequence, so it may reflect a read error. The chain recombines TRBV18 with TRBJ2-5, with 7 bases identical to TRBD1. CDR1 is KGHSH and CDR2 is LQKENI in the germline V gene. This CDR3 is 15 amino acids long. The CDR3 coding sequence is TGTGCCAGCCCACCCCGACAGGGTTCGCAAGAGACCCAGTACTTC. Protein product: CASPPRQGSQETQYF.

This clone has only one observation. The CDR3 here is CASSSRRVDEQFF. CDR3 in DNA: TGTGCCAGCAGTTCTCGCCGGGTCGATGAGCAGTTCTTC. This sequence joins TRBV28 and TRBJ2-1, with D hard to call. The length of the CDR3 is 13 residues. With 4 bases removed from V and 8 bases from J, the gap between germline ends came to 12 bases. CDR1 is MDHEN and CDR2 is SYDVKM in the germline V gene.

This chain links TRBV6-1 with TRBJ2-5; D might be TRBD1 or TRBD2, each matching 5 bases. The V end lost 7 bases, the J end lost 5 bases, and 11 bases lay between the germline ends. Germline-derived CDR1 and CDR2 are MNHNS and SASEGT. There are 12 residues in the CDR3. The CDR3 here is CASTPEGETQYF. DNA for the CDR3: TGTGCCAGCACCCCCGAGGGGGAGACCCAGTACTTC.

The chain carries TRBV5-1 and TRBJ1-2; TRBD1 agrees at 8 bases. CDR1 and CDR2 from the germline V gene are SGHRS and YFSETQ. The CDR3 has 12 amino acids. V was pared by 3 bases and J by 5 bases, with 0 bases of the junction left unmatched. The DNA for the CDR3 is TGCGCCAGCAGCTGGGACAGGTATGGCTACACCTTC. Its translation: CASSWDRYGYTF.

V and J are TRBV7-9 and TRBJ1-2; D might be TRBD1 (5 bases). Trimming took off 7 bases at V and 1 base at J, with 13 bases between the two ends. This CDR3 region has 14 residues. The germline V gene encodes CDR1 SEHNR and CDR2 FQNEAQ (reference sequence). DNA for the CDR3: TGTGCCAGCACCCTTGACAGATATAACTATGGCTACACCTTC. This translates into CASTLDRYNYGYTF.

The CDR3 region has the DNA TGTGCCAGCTCACCCAACAGGGAAGAGACCCAGTACTTC. Its protein is CASSPNREETQYF. This chain connects TRBV18 to TRBJ2-5; a possible D gene is TRBD1 (6 bases). V gave up 3 bases and J gave up 3 bases, with 8 bases separating them. Germline CDR1 is KGHSH and CDR2 is LQKENI. This CDR3 has 13 amino acids.

V and J are TRBV5-6 and TRBJ2-7; D is perhaps TRBD1 (6 bases). Trimming removed 6 bases from V and 5 bases from J, with 24 bases in between. CDR1 SGHDT and CDR2 YYEEEE come from the germline V gene. The CDR3 length is 16 residues. The DNA of the CDR3 is TGTGCCAGCAAGCCGATGCGTCGGACAGAGAAACACGAGCAGTACTTC. Its protein is CASKPMRRTEKHEQYF.

The chain recombines TRBV7-8 with TRBJ2-1, with D possibly TRBD2 on 6 matching bases. The CDR3 is 16 amino acids. From germline, CDR1 is SGHVS and CDR2 FQNEAQ. The ends were cut back, 5 bases at V and 6 bases at J, with 20 bases in the middle. The CDR3 nucleotides are TGTGCCAGCAGCCTACGGACGTACCGGAGGGGCAATGAGCAGTTCTTC. Translating gives CASSLRTYRRGNEQFF.

This clone was seen a single time. At one boundary the junction diverges from the germline segment, which might be a read error. The gene calls are TRBV7-7 and TRBJ2-5; D is undetermined. Germline V gene lookup returns CDR1 SSHAT and CDR2 FNYEAQ (reference sequence). The length of the CDR3 is 13 residues. The CDR3 sequence: CASSSDLGETQYF. In DNA, the CDR3 is TGTGCTAGCAGCTCAGACTTGGGGGAGACCCAGTACTTC. Based on the CDR3 plus reference TRBV7-7 and TRBJ2-5, the full variable domain is GAGVSQSPRYKVTKRGQDVTLRCDPISSHATLYWYQQALGQGPEFLTYFNYEAQPDKSGLPSDRFSAERPEGSISTLTIQRTEQRDSAMYRCASSSDLGETQYFGPGTRLLVL.

This sequence joins TRBV2 and TRBJ2-5; D is unresolved. Trimming pared 6 bases from V and 0 bases from J, leaving 11 bases between. CDR1 and CDR2 from the germline V gene are SNHLY and FYNNEI. This CDR3 is 14 amino acids long. The DNA of the CDR3 is TGTGCCAGCAGCTTTTGGGGTAACCAAGAGACCCAGTACTTC. Its translation is CASSFWGNQETQYF. Combining the CDR3 with reference TRBV2 and TRBJ2-5 gives the whole variable domain EPEVTQTPSHQVTQMGQEVILRCVPISNHLYFYWYRQILGQKVEFLVSFYNNEISEKSEIFDDQFSVERPDGSNFTLKIRSTKLEDSAMYFCASSFWGNQETQYFGPGTRLLVL.

Remarks on this clone: One end of the junction varies from germline; a read error may be responsible. V and J are TRBV11-3 and TRBJ2-3; D possibly corresponds to TRBD2 (5 bases). CDR1 SGHNT and CDR2 YENEEA come from the germline V gene. The CDR3 loop spans 15 amino acids. CDR3 protein: CASSLEGRPADTQYF. DNA of the CDR3: TGTGCCAGCAGCCTAGAGGGCCGCCCGGCAGATACGCAGTATTTT.

The V gene is TRBV6-1, the J gene TRBJ2-4; D might be TRBD2 (5 bases). V lost 2 bases to trimming and J lost 11 bases, with 22 bases between them. The germline V gene encodes CDR1 MNHNS and CDR2 SASEGT. The CDR3 consists of 16 residues. This CDR3 reads CASSEPQGGRVRVQYF. The CDR3 coding sequence is TGTGCCAGCAGTGAACCACAAGGAGGCCGGGTGCGTGTTCAGTACTTC.

The chain couples TRBV5-6 to TRBJ2-7; 7 nucleotides agree with TRBD1. V shed 2 bases and J 4 bases; nucleotides not matched to a gene: 3. The germline CDR1 and CDR2 sequences are SGHDT and YYEEEE. The CDR3 extends over 13 amino acids. The CDR3 coding sequence is TGTGCCAGCAGCTTCAGGGACAGATACGAGCAGTACTTC. Protein product: CASSFRDRYEQYF.

This clone was recorded once. The chain carries TRBV7-9 and TRBJ2-7; 7 bases agree with TRBD1. The germline V gene has CDR1 SEHNR and CDR2 FQNEAQ (reference sequence). J lost 3 bases, V lost 2 bases, and 1 base had no gene match. CDR3 length equals 13 residues. The CDR3 nucleotides read TGTGCCAGCAGCTTACGACAGGGCTACGAGCAGTACTTC. Protein sequence: CASSLRQGYEQYF.

The rearrangement joins TRBV5-1 to TRBJ1-2; 10 bases match TRBD1. The V segment lost 10 bases and the J segment 3 bases; nucleotides outside the gene matches: 18. Germline CDR1 reads SGHRS; CDR2 reads YFSETQ. The CDR3 loop spans 17 amino acids. The CDR3 DNA reads TGCGCCTCTAAAAGGGAGACAGGGGGCTACCAATACTATGGCTACACCTTC. This sequence encodes CASKRETGGYQYYGYTF.

The rearrangement links TRBV28 to TRBJ1-6; 9 bases fit TRBD1. The CDR3 covers 15 residues. The ends lost 5 bases at V and 8 bases at J; junction bases unmatched: 7. Germline CDR1 reads MDHEN; CDR2 reads SYDVKM. CDR3 protein: CASSPRTGGDSPLHF. The CDR3 DNA reads as TGTGCCAGCAGTCCACGCACAGGGGGCGATTCACCCCTCCACTTT.

This clone occurred a few times. V usage is TRBV5-1 and J usage is TRBJ1-1; perhaps TRBD1 as D (5 bases). V gave up 4 bases and J gave up 7 bases, with 17 bases separating them. Per the germline V gene, CDR1 is SGHRS and CDR2 is YFSETQ. CDR3 length: 14 amino acids. CDR3 residues: CASSPDSFGGEAFF. Here the CDR3 DNA reads TGCGCCAGCAGCCCCGACAGTTTCGGGGGTGAAGCTTTCTTT.

The rearrangement joins TRBV7-8 to TRBJ1-2; tentative D call: TRBD1 (5 bases). This CDR3 is 14 amino acids long. Germline V CDR1 and CDR2: SGHVS, FQNEAQ. V shed 5 bases and J shed 8 bases, with 18 bases lying between them. CDR3 in DNA: TGTGCCAGCAGCCAACGAAAGGGGACGGGGGGCTACACCTTC. Translating gives CASSQRKGTGGYTF.

The chain couples TRBV7-9 to TRBJ2-7; no reliable D call. V was cut by 0 bases and J by 2 bases, with 14 bases left in between. Germline V CDR1 and CDR2: SEHNR, FQNEAQ (reference sequence). There are 16 residues in the CDR3. In DNA form, the CDR3 reads TGTGCCAGCAGCTTAGCCGGCGGCGCCCGAACCTACGAGCAGTACTTC. Protein sequence: CASSLAGGARTYEQYF.

This clone has only a few counts. V and J are TRBV5-1 and TRBJ2-5; D is perhaps TRBD2 (6 bases). Germline CDR1 is SGHRS and CDR2 is YFSETQ. The CDR3 loop spans 13 amino acids. The V and J ends lost 5 bases and 5 bases respectively, with 13 bases between them. CDR3 in DNA: TGCGCCAGCAGTACGAATCGGGGGGAGACCCAGTACTTC. This translates into CASSTNRGETQYF.